This T cell receptor beta chain came from a study of cytomegalovirus exposure and HLA in healthy donors. A few counts support this clone. Its target is unknown. Study conclusions and caveats: Cytomegalovirus association was assigned to over 150 TCR beta chains.

Use of 60 Vbeta and 13 Jbeta primers characterized the PCR. Sequencing used immunoSEQ multiplex PCR; TCRdb keeps in-frame clones, though not all of them. The sample records about 140,000 clones, 80% being singletons. The receptor was isolated from a man aged 35 to 55 in good health and CMV-seropositive. Sequenced: PBMCs.

In nucleotides, the CDR3 is TGTGCCAGCAGTTACGGGGGGACAGGGTACGAGCAGTACTTC. Its protein product is CASSYGGTGYEQYF. The V and J genes are TRBV6-5 and TRBJ2-7, with TRBD1 matching 9 bases. V lost 2 bases, J lost 4 bases, and 3 bases stayed unmatched. Germline-derived CDR1 and CDR2 are MNHEY and SVGAGI. The CDR3 covers 14 residues.